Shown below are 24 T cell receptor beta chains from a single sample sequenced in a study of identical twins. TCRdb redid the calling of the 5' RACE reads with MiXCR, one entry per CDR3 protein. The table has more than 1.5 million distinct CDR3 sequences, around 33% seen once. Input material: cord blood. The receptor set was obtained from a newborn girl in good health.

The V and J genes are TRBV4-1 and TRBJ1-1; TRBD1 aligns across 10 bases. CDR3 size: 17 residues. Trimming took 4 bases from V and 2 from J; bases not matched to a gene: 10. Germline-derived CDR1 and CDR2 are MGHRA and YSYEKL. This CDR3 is CASSPTRQGASNTEAFF. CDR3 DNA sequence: TGCGCCAGCAGCCCAACAAGACAGGGGGCCAGTAACACTGAAGCTTTCTTT.

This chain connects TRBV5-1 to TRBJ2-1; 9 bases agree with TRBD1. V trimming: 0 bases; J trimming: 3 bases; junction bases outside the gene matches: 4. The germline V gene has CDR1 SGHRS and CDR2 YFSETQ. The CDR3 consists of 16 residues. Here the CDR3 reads CASSLAGTGYYNEQFF. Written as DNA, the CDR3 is TGCGCCAGCAGCTTGGCCGGGACAGGGTACTACAATGAGCAGTTCTTC. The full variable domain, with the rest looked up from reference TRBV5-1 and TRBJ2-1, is KAGVTQTPRYLIKTRGQQVTLSCSPISGHRSVSWYQQTPGQGLQFLFEYFSETQRNKGNFPGRFSGRQFSNSRSEMNVSTLELGDSALYLCASSLAGTGYYNEQFFGPGTRLTVL.

The CDR3 nucleotides read TGTGCCAGCAATCTCCCGGGACAGCAAGAGACCCAGTACTTC. Translation gives CASNLPGQQETQYF. The rearrangement joins TRBV28 to TRBJ2-5; 7 bases fit TRBD1. Germline V gene data show CDR1 as MDHEN and CDR2 as SYDVKM. The CDR3 runs to 14 residues. Trimming at V came to 7 bases and at J to 2 bases, leaving 7 bases not matched to a gene.

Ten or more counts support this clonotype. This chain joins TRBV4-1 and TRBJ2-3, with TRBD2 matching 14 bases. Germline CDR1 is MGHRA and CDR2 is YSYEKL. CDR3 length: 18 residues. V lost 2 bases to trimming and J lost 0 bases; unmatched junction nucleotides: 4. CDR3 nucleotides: TGCGCCAGCAGCCAACGGACTAGCGGGAGGTTGAGCACAGATACGCAGTATTTT. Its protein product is CASSQRTSGRLSTDTQYF.

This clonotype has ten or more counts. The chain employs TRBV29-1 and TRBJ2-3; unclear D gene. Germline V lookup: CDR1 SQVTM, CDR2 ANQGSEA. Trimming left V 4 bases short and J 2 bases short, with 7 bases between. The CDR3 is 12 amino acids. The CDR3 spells CSVGMTTDTQYF. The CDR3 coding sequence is TGCAGCGTTGGAATGACCACAGATACGCAGTATTTT.

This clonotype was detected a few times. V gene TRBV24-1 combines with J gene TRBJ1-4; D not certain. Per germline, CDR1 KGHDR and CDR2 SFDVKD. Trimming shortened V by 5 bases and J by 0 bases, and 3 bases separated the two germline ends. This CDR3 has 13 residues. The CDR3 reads CATSGATNEKLFF. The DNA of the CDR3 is TGTGCCACCAGTGGGGCAACTAATGAAAAACTGTTTTTT.

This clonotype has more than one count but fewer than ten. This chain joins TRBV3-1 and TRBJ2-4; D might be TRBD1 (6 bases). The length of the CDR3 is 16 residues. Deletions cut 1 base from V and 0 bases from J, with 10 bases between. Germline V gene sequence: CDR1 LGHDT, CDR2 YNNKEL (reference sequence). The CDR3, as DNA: TGTGCCAGCAGCCAAGTGGGGGCTCTAGCCAAAAACATTCAGTACTTC. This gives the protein CASSQVGALAKNIQYF.

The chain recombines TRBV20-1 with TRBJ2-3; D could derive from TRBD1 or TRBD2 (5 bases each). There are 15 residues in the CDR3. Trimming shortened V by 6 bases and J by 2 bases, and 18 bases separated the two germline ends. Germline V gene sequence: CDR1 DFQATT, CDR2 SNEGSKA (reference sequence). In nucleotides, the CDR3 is TGCAGTGCCACCTACCGGGGCCTTCCCACAGATACGCAGTATTTT. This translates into CSATYRGLPTDTQYF.

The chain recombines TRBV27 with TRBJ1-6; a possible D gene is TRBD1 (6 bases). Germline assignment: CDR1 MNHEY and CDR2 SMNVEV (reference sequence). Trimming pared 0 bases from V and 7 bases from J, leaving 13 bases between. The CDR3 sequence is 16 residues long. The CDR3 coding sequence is TGTGCCAGCAGTTTATCGATCGGGGGGGCGAATTCACCCCTCCACTTT. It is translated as CASSLSIGGANSPLHF.

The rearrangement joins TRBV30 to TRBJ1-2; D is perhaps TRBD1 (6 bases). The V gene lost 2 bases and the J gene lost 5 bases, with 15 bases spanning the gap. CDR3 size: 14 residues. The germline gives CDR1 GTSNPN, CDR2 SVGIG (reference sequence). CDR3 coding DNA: TGTGCCTGGAGTTCCGGGGGGCGCGGATATGGCTACACCTTC. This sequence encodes CAWSSGGRGYGYTF. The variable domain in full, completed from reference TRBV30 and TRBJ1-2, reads SQTIHQWPATLVQPVGSPLSLECTVEGTSNPNLYWYRQAAGRGLQLLFYSVGIGQISSEVPQNLSASRPQDRQFILSSKKLLLSDSGFYLCAWSSGGRGYGYTFGSGTRLTVV.

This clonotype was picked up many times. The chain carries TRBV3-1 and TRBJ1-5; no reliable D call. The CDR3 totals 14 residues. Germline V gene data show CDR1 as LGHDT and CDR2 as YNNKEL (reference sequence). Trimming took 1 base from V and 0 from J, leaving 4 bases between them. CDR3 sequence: CASSQAYSNQPQHF. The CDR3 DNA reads TGTGCCAGCAGCCAAGCTTATAGCAATCAGCCCCAGCATTTT.

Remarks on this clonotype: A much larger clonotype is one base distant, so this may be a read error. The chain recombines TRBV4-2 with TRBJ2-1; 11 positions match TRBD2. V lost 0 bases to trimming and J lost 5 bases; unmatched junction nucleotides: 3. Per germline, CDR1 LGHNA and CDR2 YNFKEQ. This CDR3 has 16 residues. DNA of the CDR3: TGTGCCAGCAGCCAAGATGGGACTAGCGGCCACAATGAGCAGTTCTTC. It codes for CASSQDGTSGHNEQFF.

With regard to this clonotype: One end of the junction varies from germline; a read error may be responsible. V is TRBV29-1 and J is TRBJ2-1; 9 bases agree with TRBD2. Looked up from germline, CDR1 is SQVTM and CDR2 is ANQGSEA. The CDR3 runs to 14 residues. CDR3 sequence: CNVEGGGRGNEQFF. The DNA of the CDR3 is TGCAACGTTGAGGGGGGCGGGAGGGGGAATGAGCAGTTCTTC.

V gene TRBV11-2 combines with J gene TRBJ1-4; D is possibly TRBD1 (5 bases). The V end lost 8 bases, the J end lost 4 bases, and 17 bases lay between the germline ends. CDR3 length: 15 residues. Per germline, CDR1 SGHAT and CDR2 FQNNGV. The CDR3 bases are TGTGCCAGCCATCCCACGGGGACTGTTAATGAAAAACTGTTTTTT. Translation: CASHPTGTVNEKLFF. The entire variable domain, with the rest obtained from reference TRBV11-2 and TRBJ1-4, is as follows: EAGVAQSPRYKIIEKRQSVAFWCNPISGHATLYWYQQILGQGPKLLIQFQNNGVVDDSQLPKDRFSAERLKGVDSTLKIQPAKLEDSAVYLCASHPTGTVNEKLFFGSGTQLSVL.

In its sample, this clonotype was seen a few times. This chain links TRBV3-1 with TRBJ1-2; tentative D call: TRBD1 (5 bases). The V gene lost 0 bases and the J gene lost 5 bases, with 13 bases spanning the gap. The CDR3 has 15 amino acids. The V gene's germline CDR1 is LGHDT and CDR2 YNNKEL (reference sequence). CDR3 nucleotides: TGTGCCAGCAGCCAAGATCTTACAGGCCCTTATGGCTACACCTTC. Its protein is CASSQDLTGPYGYTF.

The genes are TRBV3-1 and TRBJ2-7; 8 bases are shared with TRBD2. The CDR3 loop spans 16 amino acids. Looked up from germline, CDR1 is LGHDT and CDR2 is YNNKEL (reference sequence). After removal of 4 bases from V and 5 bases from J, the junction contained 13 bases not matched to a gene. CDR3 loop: CASSPRPGGGWHEQYF. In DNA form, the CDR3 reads TGTGCCAGCAGCCCGAGGCCCGGGGGGGGCTGGCACGAGCAGTACTTC.

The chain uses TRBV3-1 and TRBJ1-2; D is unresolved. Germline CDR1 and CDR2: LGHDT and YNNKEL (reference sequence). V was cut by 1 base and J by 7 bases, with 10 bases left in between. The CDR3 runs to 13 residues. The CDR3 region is CASSQAPSSGYTF. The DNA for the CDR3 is TGTGCCAGCAGCCAAGCCCCCTCAAGTGGCTACACCTTC.

The CDR3 sequence is CASSPEVGREQGDTQYF. DNA for the CDR3: TGTGCCAGCAGCCCAGAGGTGGGGCGGGAACAGGGAGATACGCAGTATTTT. The rearrangement links TRBV13 to TRBJ2-3; D may be TRBD1 or TRBD2 (6 bases each). The CDR3 contains 17 residues. Germline assignment: CDR1 PRHDT and CDR2 FYEKMQ (reference sequence). Trimming removed 5 bases at V and 5 bases at J, with 23 bases between.

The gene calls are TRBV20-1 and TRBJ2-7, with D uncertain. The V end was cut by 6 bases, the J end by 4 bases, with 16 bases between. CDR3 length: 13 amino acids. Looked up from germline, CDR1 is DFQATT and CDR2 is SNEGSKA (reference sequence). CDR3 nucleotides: TGCAGTGCGTGGATACAGCCGGTGTACGAGCAGTACTTC. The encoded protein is CSAWIQPVYEQYF.

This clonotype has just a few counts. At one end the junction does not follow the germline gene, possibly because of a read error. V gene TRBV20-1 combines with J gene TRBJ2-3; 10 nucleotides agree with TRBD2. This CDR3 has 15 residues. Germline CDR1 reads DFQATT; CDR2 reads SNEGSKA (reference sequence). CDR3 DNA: TGCAGTTCTAGCAGCCTAGCGGGAGTGACAGATACGCAGTATTTT. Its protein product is CSSSSLAGVTDTQYF.

Here the CDR3 reads CASSNTPNYGYTF. In DNA, the CDR3 is TGTGCCAGCAGCAATACACCTAACTATGGCTACACCTTC. The V and J genes are TRBV11-2 and TRBJ1-2, with unresolved D. There are 13 residues in the CDR3. Deletions cut 5 bases from V and 0 bases from J, with 7 bases between. Germline CDR1 SGHAT, CDR2 FQNNGV.

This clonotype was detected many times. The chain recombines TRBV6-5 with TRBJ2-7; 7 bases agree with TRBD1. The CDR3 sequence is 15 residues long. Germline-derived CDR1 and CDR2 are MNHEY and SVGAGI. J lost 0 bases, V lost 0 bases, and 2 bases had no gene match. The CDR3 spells CASSYSRDSSYEQYF. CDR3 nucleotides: TGTGCCAGCAGTTACTCGAGGGACAGCTCCTACGAGCAGTACTTC.

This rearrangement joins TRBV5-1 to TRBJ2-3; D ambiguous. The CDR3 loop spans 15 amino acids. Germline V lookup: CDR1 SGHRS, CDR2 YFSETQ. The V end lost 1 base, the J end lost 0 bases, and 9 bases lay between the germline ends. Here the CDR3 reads CASSLTVSSTDTQYF. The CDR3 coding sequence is TGCGCCAGCAGCTTGACAGTCTCTAGCACAGATACGCAGTATTTT. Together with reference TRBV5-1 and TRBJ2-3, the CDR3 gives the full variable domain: KAGVTQTPRYLIKTRGQQVTLSCSPISGHRSVSWYQQTPGQGLQFLFEYFSETQRNKGNFPGRFSGRQFSNSRSEMNVSTLELGDSALYLCASSLTVSSTDTQYFGPGTRLTVL.

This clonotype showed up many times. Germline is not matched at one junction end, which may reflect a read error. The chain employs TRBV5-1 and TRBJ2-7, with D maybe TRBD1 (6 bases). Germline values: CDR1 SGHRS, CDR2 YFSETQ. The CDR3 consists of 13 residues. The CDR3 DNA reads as TGTGCCAGCAGTCTCGACAGGTCCTACGAGCAGTACTTC. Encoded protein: CASSLDRSYEQYF.